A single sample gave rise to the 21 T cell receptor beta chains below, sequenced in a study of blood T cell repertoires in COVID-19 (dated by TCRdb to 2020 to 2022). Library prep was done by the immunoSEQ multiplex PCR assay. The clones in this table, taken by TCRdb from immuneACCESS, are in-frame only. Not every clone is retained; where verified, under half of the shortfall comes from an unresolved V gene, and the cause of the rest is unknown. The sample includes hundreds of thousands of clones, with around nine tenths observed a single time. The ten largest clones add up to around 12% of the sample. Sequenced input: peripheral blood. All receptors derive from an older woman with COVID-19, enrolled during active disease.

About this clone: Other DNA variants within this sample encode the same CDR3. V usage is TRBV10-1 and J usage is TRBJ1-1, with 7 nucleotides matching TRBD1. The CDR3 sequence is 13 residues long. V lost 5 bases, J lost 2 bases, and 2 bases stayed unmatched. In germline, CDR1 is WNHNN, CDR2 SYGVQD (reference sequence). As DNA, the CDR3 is TGCGCCAGCAGTTGGGACAGAAACACTGAAGCTTTCTTT. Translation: CASSWDRNTEAFF.

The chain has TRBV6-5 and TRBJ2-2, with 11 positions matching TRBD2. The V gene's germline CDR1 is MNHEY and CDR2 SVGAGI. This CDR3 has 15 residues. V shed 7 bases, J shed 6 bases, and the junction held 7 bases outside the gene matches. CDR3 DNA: TGTGCCAGCATGACTAGCGGGGCTGGGGCCGGGGAGCTGTTTTTT. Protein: CASMTSGAGAGELFF.

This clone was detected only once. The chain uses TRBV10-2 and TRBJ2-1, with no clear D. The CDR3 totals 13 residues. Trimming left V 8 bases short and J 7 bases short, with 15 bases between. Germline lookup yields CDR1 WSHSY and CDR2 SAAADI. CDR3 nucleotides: TGCGCCAGCGGGCAAGGAACTGTTAATGAGCAGTTCTTC. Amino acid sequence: CASGQGTVNEQFF.

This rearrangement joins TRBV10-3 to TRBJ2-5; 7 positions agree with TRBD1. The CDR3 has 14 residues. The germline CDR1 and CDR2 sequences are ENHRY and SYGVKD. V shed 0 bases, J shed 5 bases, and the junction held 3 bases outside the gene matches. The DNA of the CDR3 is TGTGCCATCAGTGAGTCGAAGGGGGCTGAGACCCAGTACTTC. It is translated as CAISESKGAETQYF.

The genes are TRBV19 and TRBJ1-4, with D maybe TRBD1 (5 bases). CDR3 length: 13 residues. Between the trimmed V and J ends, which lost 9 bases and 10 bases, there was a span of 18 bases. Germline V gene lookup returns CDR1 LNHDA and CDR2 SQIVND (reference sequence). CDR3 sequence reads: CASTGRQSGKLFF. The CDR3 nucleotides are TGTGCCAGCACCGGAAGACAGTCGGGAAAACTGTTTTTT.

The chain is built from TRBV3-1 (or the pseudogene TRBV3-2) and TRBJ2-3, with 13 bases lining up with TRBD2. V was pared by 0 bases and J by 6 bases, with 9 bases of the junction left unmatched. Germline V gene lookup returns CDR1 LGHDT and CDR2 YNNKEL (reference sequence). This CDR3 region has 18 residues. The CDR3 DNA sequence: TGTGCCAGCAGCCAAGATAAAGAGACTAGCGGGGGGTGGGATACGCAGTATTTT. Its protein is CASSQDKETSGGWDTQYF.

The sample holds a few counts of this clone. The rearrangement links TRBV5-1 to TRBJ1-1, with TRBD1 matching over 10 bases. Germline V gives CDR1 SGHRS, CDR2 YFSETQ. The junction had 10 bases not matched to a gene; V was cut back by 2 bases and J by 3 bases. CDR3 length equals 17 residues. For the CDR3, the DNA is TGCGCCAGCAGCTTTAACCCGGGACAGGGGTCGTACACTGAAGCTTTCTTT. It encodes CASSFNPGQGSYTEAFF.

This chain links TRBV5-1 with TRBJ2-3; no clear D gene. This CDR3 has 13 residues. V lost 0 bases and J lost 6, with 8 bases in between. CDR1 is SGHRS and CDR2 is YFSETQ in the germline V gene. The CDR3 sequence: CASSLDGSDTQYF. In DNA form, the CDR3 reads TGCGCCAGCAGCTTGGATGGCTCCGATACGCAGTATTTT.

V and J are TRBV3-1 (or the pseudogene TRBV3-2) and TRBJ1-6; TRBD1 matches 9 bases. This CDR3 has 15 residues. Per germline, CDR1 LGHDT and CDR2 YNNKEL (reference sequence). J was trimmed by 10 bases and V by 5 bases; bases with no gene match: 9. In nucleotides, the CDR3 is TGTGCCAGCAGCGCCGGGACAGGGTATGACTCACCCCTCCACTTT. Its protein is CASSAGTGYDSPLHF.

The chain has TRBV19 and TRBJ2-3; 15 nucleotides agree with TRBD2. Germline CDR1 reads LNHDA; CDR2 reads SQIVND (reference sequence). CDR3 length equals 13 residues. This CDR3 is CAAGLAGGPAQYF. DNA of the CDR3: TGTGCGGCAGGACTAGCGGGGGGGCCCGCGCAGTATTTT.

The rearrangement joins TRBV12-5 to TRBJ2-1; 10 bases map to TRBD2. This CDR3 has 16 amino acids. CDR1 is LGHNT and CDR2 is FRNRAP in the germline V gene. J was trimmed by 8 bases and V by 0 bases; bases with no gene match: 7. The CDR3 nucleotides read TGTGCTAGTGGTTTGGTAGTTCTAGCGGGGGCACATGAGCAGTTCTTC. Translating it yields CASGLVVLAGAHEQFF.

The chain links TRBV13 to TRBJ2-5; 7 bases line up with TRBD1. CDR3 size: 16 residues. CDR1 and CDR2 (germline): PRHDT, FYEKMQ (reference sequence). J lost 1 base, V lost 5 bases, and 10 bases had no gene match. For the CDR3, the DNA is TGTGCCAGCAGCACCCGGACAGGACCCTTCCAAGAGACCCAGTACTTC. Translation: CASSTRTGPFQETQYF.

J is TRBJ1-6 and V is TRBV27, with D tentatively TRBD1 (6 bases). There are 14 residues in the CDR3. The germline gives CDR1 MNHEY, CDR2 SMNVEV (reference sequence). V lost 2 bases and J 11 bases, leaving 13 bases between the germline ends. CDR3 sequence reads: CASSLRGGLPPLHF. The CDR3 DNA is TGTGCCAGCAGTTTACGAGGGGGATTGCCACCCCTCCACTTT.

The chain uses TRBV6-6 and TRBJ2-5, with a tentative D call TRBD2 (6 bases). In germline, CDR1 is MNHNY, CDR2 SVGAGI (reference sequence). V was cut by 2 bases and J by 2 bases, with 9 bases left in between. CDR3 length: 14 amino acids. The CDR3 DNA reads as TGTGCCAGCAGTTACCACGGGGGACAAGAGACCCAGTACTTC. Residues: CASSYHGGQETQYF.

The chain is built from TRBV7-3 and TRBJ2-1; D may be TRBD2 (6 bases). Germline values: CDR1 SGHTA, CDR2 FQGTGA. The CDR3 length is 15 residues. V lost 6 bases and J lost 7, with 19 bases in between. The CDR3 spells CASSSPGLQGNEQFF. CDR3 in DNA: TGTGCCAGCAGTTCTCCGGGACTCCAAGGGAATGAGCAGTTCTTC.

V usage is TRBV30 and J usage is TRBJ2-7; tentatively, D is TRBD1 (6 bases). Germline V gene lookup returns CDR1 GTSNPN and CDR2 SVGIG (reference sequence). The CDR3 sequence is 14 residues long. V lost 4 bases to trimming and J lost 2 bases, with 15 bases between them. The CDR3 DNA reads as TGTGCCTGGACCGCTGGGGGCCGAACCTACGAGCAGTACTTC. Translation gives CAWTAGGRTYEQYF.

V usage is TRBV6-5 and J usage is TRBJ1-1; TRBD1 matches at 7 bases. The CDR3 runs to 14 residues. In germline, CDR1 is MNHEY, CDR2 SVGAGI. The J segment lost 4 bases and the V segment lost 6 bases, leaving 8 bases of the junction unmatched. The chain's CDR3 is CASSLKGARTEAFF. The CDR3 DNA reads TGTGCCAGCAGCCTCAAGGGGGCCCGCACTGAAGCTTTCTTT.

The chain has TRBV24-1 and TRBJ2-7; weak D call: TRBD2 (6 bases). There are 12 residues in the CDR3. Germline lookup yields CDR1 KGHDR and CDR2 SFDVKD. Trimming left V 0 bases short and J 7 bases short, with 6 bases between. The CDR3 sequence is CATSDLGGEQYF. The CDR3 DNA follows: TGTGCCACCAGTGATTTGGGGGGGGAGCAGTACTTC.

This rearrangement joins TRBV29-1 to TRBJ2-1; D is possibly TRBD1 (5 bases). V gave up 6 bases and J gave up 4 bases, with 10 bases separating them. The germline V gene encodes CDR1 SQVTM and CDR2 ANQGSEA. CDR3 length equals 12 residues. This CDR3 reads CSVLQGYNEQFF. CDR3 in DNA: TGCAGCGTGTTGCAGGGATACAATGAGCAGTTCTTC.

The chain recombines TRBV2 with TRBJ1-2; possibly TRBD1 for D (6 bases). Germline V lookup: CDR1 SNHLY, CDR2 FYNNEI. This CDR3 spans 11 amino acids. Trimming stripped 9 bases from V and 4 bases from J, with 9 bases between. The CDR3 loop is CARSGVYGYTF. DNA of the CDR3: TGTGCCAGATCAGGGGTCTATGGCTACACCTTC.

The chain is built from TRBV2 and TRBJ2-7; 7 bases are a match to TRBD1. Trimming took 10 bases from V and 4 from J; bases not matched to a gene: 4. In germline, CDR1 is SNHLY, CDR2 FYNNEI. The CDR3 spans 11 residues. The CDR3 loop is CATKTGYEQYF. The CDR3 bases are TGTGCCACCAAGACAGGGTACGAGCAGTACTTC. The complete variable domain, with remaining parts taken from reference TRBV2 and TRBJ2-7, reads EPEVTQTPSHQVTQMGQEVILRCVPISNHLYFYWYRQILGQKVEFLVSFYNNEISEKSEIFDDQFSVERPDGSNFTLKIRSTKLEDSAMYFCATKTGYEQYFGPGTRLTVT.